The source of this TCR beta chain is a study of OX40 agonist ivuxolimab in advanced cancers. In the study overall: Those treated in dose escalation had hepatocellular carcinoma, melanoma, renal cell cancer or head and neck cancer. Partial response was recorded in three patients: one hepatocellular carcinoma and two cutaneous melanoma cases.

This clone has just one count. The method was immunoSEQ multiplex PCR; TCRdb's version includes in-frame clones alone and lacks a portion of them. The sample contains some 73,000 clones, 80% to 90% of which appear only once. V was pared by 3 bases and J by 0 bases, with 9 bases between. This CDR3 spans 15 amino acids. Per germline, CDR1 SGHRS and CDR2 YFSETQ. The receptor's source is an adult with an advanced solid tumor such as melanoma, head and neck, liver or kidney cancer. V usage is TRBV5-1 and J usage is TRBJ2-2; D might be TRBD1 (5 bases). Specimen: CD4+ or CD8+ T cells sorted from blood, collected in a trial of the OX40 agonist ivuxolimab. CDR3 amino acids: CASSSQGSNTGELFF. In nucleotides, the CDR3 is TGCGCCAGCAGCTCCCAGGGCTCGAACACCGGGGAGCTGTTTTTT.